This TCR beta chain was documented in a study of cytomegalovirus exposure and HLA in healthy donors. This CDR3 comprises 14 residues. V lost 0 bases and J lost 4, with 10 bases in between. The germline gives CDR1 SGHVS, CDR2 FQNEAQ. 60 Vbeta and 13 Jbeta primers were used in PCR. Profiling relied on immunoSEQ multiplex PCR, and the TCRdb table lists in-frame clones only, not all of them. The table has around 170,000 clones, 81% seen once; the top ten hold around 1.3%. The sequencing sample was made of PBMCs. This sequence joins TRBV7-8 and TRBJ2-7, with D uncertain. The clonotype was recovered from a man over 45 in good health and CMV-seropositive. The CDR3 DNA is TGTGCCAGCAGCTTAGCGGTCAGAGGTTACGAGCAGTACTTC. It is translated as CASSLAVRGYEQYF.